This T cell receptor (beta chain) appears in the sequencing data of a study of neurological immune-mediated disorders. Time point indicated: longitudinal time-point 2. V was trimmed by 3 bases and J by 4 bases, leaving 14 bases between them. This CDR3 is built from 15 residues. Germline values: CDR1 MNHNS, CDR2 SASEGT. One entry per CDR3 protein, called by TCRdb with MiXCR from the 5' RACE reads. The sample holds roughly 80,000 distinct CDR3 sequences, nearly 6% seen once. Sequenced input: PBMCs. This sequence was found in a woman aged 60-75 years with multiple sclerosis. The V gene is TRBV6-1, the J gene TRBJ2-3, with D perhaps TRBD2 (7 bases). CDR3 sequence reads: CASSEVGGGADTQYF. The CDR3 region has the DNA TGTGCCAGCAGTGAGGTAGGGGGAGGGGCAGATACGCAGTATTTT.